This T cell receptor (beta chain) was sequenced during a study of neoadjuvant nivolumab and ipilimumab in lung cancer. The repertoire was sequenced with immunoSEQ multiplex PCR; TCRdb's copy has only in-frame clones and lacks some. Of roughly 9,000 clones listed, approximately 75% are singletons. Germline lookup yields CDR1 SGHTA and CDR2 FQGNSA. The CDR3 contains 16 residues. Trimming left V 5 bases short and J 0 bases short, with 16 bases between. V and J are TRBV7-2 and TRBJ1-2, with D possibly being TRBD1 (6 bases). The TCR sequence derives from an adult with non-small cell lung cancer. The sequencing used tumor tissue, collected after neoadjuvant nivolumab, alone or with ipilimumab, at or shortly before surgery. In DNA form, the CDR3 reads TGTGCCAGCAGCCCCAGGGGTGGCTTAGCTAACTATGGCTACACCTTC. It translates to CASSPRGGLANYGYTF.